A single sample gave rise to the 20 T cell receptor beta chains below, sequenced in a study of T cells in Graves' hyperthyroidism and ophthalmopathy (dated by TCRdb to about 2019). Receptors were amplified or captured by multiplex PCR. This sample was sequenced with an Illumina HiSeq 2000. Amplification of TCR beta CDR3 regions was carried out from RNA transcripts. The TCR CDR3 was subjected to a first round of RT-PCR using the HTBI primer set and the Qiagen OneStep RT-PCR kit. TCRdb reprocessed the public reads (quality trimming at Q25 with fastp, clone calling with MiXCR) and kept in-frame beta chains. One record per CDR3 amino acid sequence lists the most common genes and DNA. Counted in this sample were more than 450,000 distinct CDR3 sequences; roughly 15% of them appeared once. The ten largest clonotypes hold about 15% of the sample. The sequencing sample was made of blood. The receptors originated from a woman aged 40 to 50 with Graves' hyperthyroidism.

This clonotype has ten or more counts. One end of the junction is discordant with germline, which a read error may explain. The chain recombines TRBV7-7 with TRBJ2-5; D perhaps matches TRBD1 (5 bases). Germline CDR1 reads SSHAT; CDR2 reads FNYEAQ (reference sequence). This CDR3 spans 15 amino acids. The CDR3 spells CASSLDLGVAETQYF. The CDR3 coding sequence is TGTGCTAGCAGCTTAGATTTAGGGGTAGCAGAGACCCAGTACTTC. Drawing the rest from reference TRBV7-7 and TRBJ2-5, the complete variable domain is GAGVSQSPRYKVTKRGQDVTLRCDPISSHATLYWYQQALGQGPEFLTYFNYEAQPDKSGLPSDRFSAERPEGSISTLTIQRTEQRDSAMYRCASSLDLGVAETQYFGPGTRLLVL.

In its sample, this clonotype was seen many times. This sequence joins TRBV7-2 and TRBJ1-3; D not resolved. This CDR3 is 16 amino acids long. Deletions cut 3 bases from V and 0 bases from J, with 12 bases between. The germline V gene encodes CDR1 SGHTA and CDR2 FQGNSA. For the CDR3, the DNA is TGTGCCAGCAGCTTGTACAGCCGTTACTCTGGAAACACCATATATTTT. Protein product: CASSLYSRYSGNTIYF.

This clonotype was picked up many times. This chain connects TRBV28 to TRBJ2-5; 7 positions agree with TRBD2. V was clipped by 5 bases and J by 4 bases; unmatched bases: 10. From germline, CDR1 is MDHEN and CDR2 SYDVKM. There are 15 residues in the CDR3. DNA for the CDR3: TGTGCCAGCAGTCCGACTAGCCGGGGCACAGAGACCCAGTACTTC. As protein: CASSPTSRGTETQYF.

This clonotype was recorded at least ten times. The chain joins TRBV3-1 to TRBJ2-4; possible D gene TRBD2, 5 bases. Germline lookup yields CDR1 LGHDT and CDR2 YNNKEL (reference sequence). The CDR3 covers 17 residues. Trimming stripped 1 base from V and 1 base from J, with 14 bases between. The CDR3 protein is CASSQASGWEAKNIQYF. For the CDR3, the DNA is TGTGCCAGCAGCCAAGCTTCCGGCTGGGAGGCCAAAAACATTCAGTACTTC.

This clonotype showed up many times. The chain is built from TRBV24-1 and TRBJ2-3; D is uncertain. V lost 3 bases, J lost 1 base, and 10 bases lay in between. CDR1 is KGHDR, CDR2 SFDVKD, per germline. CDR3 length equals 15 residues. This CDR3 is CATSDAPRGTDTQYF. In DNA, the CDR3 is TGTGCCACCAGTGATGCACCCCGCGGCACAGATACGCAGTATTTT.

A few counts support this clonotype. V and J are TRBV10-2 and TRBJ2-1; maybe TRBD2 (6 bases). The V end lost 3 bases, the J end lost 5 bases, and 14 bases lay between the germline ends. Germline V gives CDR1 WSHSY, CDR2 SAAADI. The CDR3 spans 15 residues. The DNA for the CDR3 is TGCGCCAGCAGTGAAGGACTACCGGACAACAATGAGCAGTTCTTC. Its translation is CASSEGLPDNNEQFF.

CDR3 sequence reads: CASSLVPGTGRLYGYTF. The CDR3 DNA follows: TGTGCCAGCAGTTTAGTCCCCGGGACAGGGCGGCTCTATGGCTACACCTTC. This sequence joins TRBV12-3 or TRBV12-4 and TRBJ1-2, with 9 positions matching TRBD1. V lost 1 base, J lost 4 bases, and 10 bases stayed unmatched. The CDR3 has 17 residues.

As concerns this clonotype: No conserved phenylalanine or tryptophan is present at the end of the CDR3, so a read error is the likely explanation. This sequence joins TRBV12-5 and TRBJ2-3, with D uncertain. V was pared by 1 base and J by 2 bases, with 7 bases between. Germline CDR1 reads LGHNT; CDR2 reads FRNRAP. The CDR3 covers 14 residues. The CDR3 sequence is CASGLGTFTDTQYL. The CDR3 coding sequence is TGTGCTAGTGGTTTGGGGACCTTCACAGATACGCAGTATCTT.

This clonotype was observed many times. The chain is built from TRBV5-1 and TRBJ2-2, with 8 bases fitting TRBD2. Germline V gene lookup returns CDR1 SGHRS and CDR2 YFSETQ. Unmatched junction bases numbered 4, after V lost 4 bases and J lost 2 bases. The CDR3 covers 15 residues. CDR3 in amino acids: CASSRREGNTGELFF. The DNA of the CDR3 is TGCGCCAGCAGCCGCCGGGAGGGAAACACCGGGGAGCTGTTTTTT.

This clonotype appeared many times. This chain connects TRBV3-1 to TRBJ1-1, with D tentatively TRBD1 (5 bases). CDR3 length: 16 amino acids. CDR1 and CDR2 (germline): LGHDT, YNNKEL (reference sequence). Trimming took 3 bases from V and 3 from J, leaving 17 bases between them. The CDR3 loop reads CASSHMGQAAYTEAFF. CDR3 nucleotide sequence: TGTGCCAGCAGCCATATGGGGCAGGCGGCGTACACTGAAGCTTTCTTT.

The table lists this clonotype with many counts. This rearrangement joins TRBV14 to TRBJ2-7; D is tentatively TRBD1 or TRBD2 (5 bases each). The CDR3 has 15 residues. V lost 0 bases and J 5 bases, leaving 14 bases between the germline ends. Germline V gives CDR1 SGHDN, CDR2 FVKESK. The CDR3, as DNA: TGTGCCAGCAGCCAAGACCAGCTCGGGGACGACGAGCAGTACTTC. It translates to CASSQDQLGDDEQYF. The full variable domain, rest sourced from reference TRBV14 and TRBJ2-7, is EAGVTQFPSHSVIEKGQTVTLRCDPISGHDNLYWYRRVMGKEIKFLLHFVKESKQDESGMPNNRFLAERTGGTYSTLKVQPAELEDSGVYFCASSQDQLGDDEQYFGPGTRLTVT.

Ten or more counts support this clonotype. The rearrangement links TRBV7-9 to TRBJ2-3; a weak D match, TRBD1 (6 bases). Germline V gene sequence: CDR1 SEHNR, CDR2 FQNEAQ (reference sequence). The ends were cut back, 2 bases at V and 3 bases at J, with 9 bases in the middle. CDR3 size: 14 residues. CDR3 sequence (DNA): TGTGCCAGCAGCTTAATACAGGGTACAGATACGCAGTATTTT. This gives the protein CASSLIQGTDTQYF. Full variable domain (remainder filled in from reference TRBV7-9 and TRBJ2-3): DTGVSQNPRHKITKRGQNVTFRCDPISEHNRLYWYRQTLGQGPEFLTYFQNEAQLEKSRLLSDRFSAERPKGSFSTLEIQRTEQGDSAMYLCASSLIQGTDTQYFGPGTRLTVL.

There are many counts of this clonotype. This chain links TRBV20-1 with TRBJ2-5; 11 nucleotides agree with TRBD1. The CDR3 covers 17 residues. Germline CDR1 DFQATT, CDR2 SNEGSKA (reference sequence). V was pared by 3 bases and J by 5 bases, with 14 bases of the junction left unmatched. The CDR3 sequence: CSARNDGTGGLGETQYF. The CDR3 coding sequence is TGCAGTGCTAGGAATGATGGGACAGGGGGTTTAGGGGAGACCCAGTACTTC.

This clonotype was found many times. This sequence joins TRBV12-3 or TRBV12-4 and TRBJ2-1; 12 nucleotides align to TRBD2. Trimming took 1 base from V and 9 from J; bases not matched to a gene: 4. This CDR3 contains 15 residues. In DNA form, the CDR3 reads TGTGCCAGCAGTTTAGGACTAGCGGGAGAAGGTGAGCAGTTCTTC. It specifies CASSLGLAGEGEQFF.

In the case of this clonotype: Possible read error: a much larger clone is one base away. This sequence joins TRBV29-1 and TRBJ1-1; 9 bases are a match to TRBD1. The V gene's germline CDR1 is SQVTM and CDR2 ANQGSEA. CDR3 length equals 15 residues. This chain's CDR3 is CGSGSGTGMNTEAFF. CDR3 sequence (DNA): TGCGGCTCCGGGTCCGGGACAGGGATGAACACTGAAGCTTTCTTT.

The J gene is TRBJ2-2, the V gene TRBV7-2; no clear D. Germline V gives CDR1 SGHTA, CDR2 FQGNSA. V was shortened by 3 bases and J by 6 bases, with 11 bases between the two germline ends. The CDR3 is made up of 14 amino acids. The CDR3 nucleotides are TGTGCCAGCAGCTTTTGGGCAGTTCCCGGGGAGCTGTTTTTT. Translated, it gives CASSFWAVPGELFF. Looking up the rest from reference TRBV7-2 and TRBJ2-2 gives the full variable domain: GAGVSQSPSNKVTEKGKDVELRCDPISGHTALYWYRQSLGQGLEFLIYFQGNSAPDKSGLPSDRFSAERTGGSVSTLTIQRTQQEDSAVYLCASSFWAVPGELFFGEGSRLTVL.

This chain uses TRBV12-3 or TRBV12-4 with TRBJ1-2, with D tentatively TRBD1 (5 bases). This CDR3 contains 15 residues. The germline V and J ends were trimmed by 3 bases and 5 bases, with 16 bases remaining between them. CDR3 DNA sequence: TGTGCCAGCAGTTTCTATAGCGACAGAGGGTATGGCTACACCTTC. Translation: CASSFYSDRGYGYTF.

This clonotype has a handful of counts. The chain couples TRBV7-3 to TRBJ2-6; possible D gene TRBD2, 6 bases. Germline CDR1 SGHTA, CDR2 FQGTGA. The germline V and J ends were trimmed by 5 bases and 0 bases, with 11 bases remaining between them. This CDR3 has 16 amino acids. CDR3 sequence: CASSPRDLSGANVLTF. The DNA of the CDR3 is TGTGCCAGCAGCCCGCGGGACCTCTCTGGGGCCAACGTCCTGACTTTC.

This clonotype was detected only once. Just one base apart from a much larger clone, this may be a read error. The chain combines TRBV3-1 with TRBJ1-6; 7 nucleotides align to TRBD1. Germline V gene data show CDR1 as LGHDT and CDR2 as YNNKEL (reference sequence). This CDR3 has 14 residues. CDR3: CAGSKQGSASPLHF. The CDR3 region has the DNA TGTGCCGGCAGTAAACAGGGGTCGGCTTCACCCCTCCACTTT.

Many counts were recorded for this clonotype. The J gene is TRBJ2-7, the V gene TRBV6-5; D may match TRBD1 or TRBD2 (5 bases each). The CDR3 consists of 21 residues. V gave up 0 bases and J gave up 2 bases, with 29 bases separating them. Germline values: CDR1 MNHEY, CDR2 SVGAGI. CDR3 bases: TGTGCCAGCAGTTACTCCTCCATTTCTCTCACCGGGACCCCCTCCACCTACGAGCAGTACTTC. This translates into CASSYSSISLTGTPSTYEQYF.